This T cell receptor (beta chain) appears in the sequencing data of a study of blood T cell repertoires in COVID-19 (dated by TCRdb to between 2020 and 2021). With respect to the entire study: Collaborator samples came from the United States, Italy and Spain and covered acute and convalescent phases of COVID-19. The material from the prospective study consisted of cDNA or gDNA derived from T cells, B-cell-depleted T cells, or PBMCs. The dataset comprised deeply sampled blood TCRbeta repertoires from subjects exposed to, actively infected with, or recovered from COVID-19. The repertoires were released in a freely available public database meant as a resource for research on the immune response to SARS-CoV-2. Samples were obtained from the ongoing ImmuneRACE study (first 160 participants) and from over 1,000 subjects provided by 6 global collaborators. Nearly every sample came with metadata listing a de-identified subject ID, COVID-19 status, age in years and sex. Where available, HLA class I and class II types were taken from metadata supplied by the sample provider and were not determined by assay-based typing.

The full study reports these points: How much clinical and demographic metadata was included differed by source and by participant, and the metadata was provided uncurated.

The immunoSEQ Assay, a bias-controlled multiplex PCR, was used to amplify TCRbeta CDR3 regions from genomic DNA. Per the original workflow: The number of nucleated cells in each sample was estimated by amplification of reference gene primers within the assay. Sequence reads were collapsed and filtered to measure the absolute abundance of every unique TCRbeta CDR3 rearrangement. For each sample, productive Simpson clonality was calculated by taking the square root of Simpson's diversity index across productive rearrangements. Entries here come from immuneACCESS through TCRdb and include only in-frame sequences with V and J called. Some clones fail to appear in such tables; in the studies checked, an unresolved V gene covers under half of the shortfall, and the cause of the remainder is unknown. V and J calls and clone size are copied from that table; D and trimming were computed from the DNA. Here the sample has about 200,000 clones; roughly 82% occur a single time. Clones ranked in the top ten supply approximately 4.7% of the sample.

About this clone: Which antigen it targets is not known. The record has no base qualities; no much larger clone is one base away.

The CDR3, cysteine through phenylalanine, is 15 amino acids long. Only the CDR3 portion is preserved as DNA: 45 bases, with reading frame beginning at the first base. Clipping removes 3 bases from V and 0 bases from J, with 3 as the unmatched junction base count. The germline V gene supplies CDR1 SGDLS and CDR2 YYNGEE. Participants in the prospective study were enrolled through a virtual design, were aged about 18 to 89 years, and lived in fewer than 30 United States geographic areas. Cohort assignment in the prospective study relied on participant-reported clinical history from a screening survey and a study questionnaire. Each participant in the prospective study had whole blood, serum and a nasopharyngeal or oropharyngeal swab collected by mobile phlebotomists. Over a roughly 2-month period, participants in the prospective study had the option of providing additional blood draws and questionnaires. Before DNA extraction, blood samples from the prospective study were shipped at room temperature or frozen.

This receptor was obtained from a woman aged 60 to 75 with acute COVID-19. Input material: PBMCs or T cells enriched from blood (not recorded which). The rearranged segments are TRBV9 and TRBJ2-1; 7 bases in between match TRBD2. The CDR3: CASSDRGSSYNEQFF. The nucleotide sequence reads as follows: TGTGCCAGCAGCGACCGCGGGAGCTCCTACAATGAGCAGTTCTTC.